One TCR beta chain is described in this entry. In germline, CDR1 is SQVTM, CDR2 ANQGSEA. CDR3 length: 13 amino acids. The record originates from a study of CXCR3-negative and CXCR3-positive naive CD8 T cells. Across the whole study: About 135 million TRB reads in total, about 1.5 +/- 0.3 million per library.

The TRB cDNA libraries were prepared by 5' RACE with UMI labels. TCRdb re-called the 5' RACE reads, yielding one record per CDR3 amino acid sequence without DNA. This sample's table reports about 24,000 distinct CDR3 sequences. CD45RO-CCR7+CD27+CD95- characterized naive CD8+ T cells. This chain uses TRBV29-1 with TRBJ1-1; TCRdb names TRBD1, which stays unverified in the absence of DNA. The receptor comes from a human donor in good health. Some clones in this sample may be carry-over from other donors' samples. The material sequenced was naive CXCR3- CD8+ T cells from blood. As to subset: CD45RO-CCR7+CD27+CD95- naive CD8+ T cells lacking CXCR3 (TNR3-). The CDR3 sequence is CSVRWGSHTEAFF. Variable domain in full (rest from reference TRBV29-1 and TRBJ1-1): SAVISQKPSRDICQRGTSLTIQCQVDSQVTMMFWYRQQPGQSLTLIATANQGSEATYESGFVIDKFPISRPNLTFSTLTVSNMSPEDSSIYLCSVRWGSHTEAFFGQGTRLTVV.